This TCR beta chain was retrieved from a study of T cell repertoires in cytomegalovirus infection. Overall study context: It can be stated that public TCR beta signatures indicated CMV infection as well as a matching HLA type.

At least ten counts were recorded for this clonotype. From the reads, TCRdb called clonotypes with MiXCR, one entry per CDR3 protein. The sample consists of approximately 700,000 distinct CDR3 sequences, 35% of them appearing once. The CDR3 sequence is 19 residues long. The V and J ends lost 7 bases and 0 bases respectively, with 25 bases between them. Looked up from germline, CDR1 is MDHEN and CDR2 is SYDVKM. Material for sequencing was PBMCs. This receptor was obtained from a human donor in good health (CMV status not recorded). Some clones in this sample may be carry-over from other donors' samples. This chain connects TRBV28 to TRBJ1-5; D possibly corresponds to TRBD1 (6 bases). This CDR3 is CASTLDRGLVSDSNQPQHF. Here the CDR3 DNA reads TGTGCCAGCACCCTTGATCGGGGGCTAGTATCAGATAGCAATCAGCCCCAGCATTTT.